One sample yielded the 21 T cell receptor beta chains listed below, sequenced in a study of T cells after yellow fever vaccination. TCRdb itself ran the 5' RACE reads through MiXCR, one entry per CDR3 protein. The data contain some 250,000 distinct CDR3 sequences, 3.6% of them singletons. Sequences were derived from PBMCs, sampled 15 days after the yellow fever booster vaccination. The receptor set was obtained from a man younger than 35 who received the YFV17D yellow fever vaccine.

This clonotype was seen repeatedly, ten times or more. V usage is TRBV20-1 and J usage is TRBJ1-3; no firm D call. With 4 bases removed from V and 7 bases from J, the gap between germline ends came to 14 bases. The germline V gene has CDR1 DFQATT and CDR2 SNEGSKA (reference sequence). This CDR3 is 13 amino acids long. CDR3 region: CSAILPGSNTIYF. The CDR3 nucleotides read TGCAGTGCTATCCTGCCGGGGAGTAACACCATATATTTT.

This clonotype was recorded many times. V and J are TRBV5-8 and TRBJ2-7, with D perhaps matching TRBD1 or TRBD2 (5 bases each). The V gene's germline CDR1 is SGHTS and CDR2 YDEGEE. V lost 0 bases and J lost 2, with 12 bases in between. The CDR3 is 15 amino acids. The CDR3 here is CASSLGQSGPYEQYF. CDR3 nucleotide sequence: TGTGCCAGCAGCTTGGGACAGTCGGGGCCCTACGAGCAGTACTTC.

This clonotype has ten or more counts. The rearrangement uses TRBV18 and TRBJ2-7; 8 nucleotides line up with TRBD1. CDR1 is KGHSH and CDR2 is LQKENI in the germline V gene. CDR3 length: 15 amino acids. Trimming removed 0 bases from V and 4 bases from J; junction bases left unmatched: 5. The CDR3 bases are TGTGCCAGCTCACCACCGCTGCAGGGGGCATACGAGCAGTACGTC. Translation: CASSPPLQGAYEQYV.

In this sample, this clonotype turned up many times. The rearrangement uses TRBV20-1 and TRBJ1-2; D gene ambiguous. V lost 0 bases and J 1 base, leaving 6 bases between the germline ends. CDR3 length equals 13 residues. The germline gives CDR1 DFQATT, CDR2 SNEGSKA (reference sequence). Here the CDR3 reads CSARDGSNYGYTF. In DNA, the CDR3 is TGCAGTGCTAGAGATGGGAGTAACTATGGCTACACCTTC.

This clonotype was counted at least ten times. This rearrangement joins TRBV9 to TRBJ2-3; 8 bases map to TRBD1. The CDR3 contains 15 residues. Germline V gene data show CDR1 as SGDLS and CDR2 as YYNGEE. With V trimmed by 0 bases and J by 9 bases, 9 bases remained unmatched. CDR3 sequence (DNA): TGTGCCAGCAGCGTAGGGGGTGGACAGGGCGGAACGCAGTATTTT. Protein: CASSVGGGQGGTQYF. Full variable domain (outside the CDR3, taken from reference TRBV9 and TRBJ2-3): DSGVTQTPKHLITATGQRVTLRCSPRSGDLSVYWYQQSLDQGLQFLIQYYNGEERAKGNILERFSAQQFPDLHSELNLSSLELGDSALYFCASSVGGGQGGTQYFGPGTRLTVL.

This clonotype was recorded many times. The V and J genes are TRBV11-2 and TRBJ2-6; D is undetermined. V was clipped by 2 bases and J by 2 bases, with 10 bases between them. CDR1 SGHAT and CDR2 FQNNGV come from the germline V gene. CDR3 length equals 16 residues. Here the CDR3 reads CASSLTAWTGANVLTF. In nucleotides, the CDR3 is TGTGCCAGCAGCTTAACAGCCTGGACTGGGGCCAACGTCCTGACTTTC.

This clonotype has a count of ten or more. The genes are TRBV10-2 and TRBJ2-3; 10 positions agree with TRBD2. This CDR3 has 17 amino acids. Germline CDR1 and CDR2: WSHSY and SAAADI. Trimming at V came to 5 bases and at J to 1 base, leaving 9 bases not matched to a gene. The CDR3 region is CASSTFLAGDRTDTQYF. CDR3 nucleotides: TGCGCCAGCAGTACGTTTCTAGCGGGGGACCGCACAGATACGCAGTATTTT.

This clonotype showed up many times. J is TRBJ2-5 and V is TRBV29-1; no firm D call. The CDR3 runs 12 residues. Trimming pared 7 bases from V and 5 bases from J, leaving 14 bases between. Per germline, CDR1 SQVTM and CDR2 ANQGSEA. DNA of the CDR3: TGCAGCGCCGACACTGGTTTCGAGACCCAGTACTTC. Amino acids: CSADTGFETQYF.

At least ten counts were recorded for this clonotype. The chain uses TRBV5-1 and TRBJ2-3; TRBD1 aligns across 8 bases. The CDR3 spans 12 residues. V shed 3 bases and J 9 bases; nucleotides not matched to a gene: 3. The V gene's germline CDR1 is SGHRS and CDR2 YFSETQ. The CDR3 DNA reads as TGCGCCAGCAGCTCGAGACAGGGGACGCAGTATTTT. Translation: CASSSRQGTQYF.

This clonotype was observed at least ten times. The chain has TRBV4-2 and TRBJ2-3, with 7 nucleotides matching TRBD1. CDR1 is LGHNA, CDR2 YNFKEQ, per germline. V dropped 0 bases and J dropped 4; count of bases not matched to a gene: 4. The CDR3 length is 15 residues. CDR3 residues: CASSQETGIADTQYF. The DNA for the CDR3 is TGTGCCAGCAGCCAAGAGACAGGGATCGCAGATACGCAGTATTTT.

The chain carries TRBV7-6 and TRBJ2-1; D could derive from TRBD1 or TRBD2 (5 bases each). Trimming removed 5 bases at V and 5 bases at J, with 13 bases between. The CDR3 loop spans 14 amino acids. CDR1 SGHVS and CDR2 FNYEAQ come from the germline V gene. The CDR3 DNA is TGTGCCAGCAGCCCCCGGGACCCTAACAATGAGCAGTTCTTC. It yields the protein CASSPRDPNNEQFF.

This clonotype was observed at least ten times. V is TRBV27 and J is TRBJ2-2, with no clear D. The germline CDR1 and CDR2 sequences are MNHEY and SMNVEV (reference sequence). The CDR3 totals 13 residues. The germline V and J ends were trimmed by 1 base and 1 base, with 1 base remaining between them. CDR3 in DNA: TGTGCCAGCAGTTTATTGAACACCGGGGAGCTGTTTTTT. Its protein is CASSLLNTGELFF.

The sample holds many counts of this clonotype. The chain links TRBV7-6 to TRBJ2-1; D uncertain. The CDR3 is 13 residues long. Between the trimmed V and J ends, which lost 0 bases and 10 bases, there was a span of 10 bases. Per the germline V gene, CDR1 is SGHVS and CDR2 is FNYEAQ. CDR3 coding DNA: TGTGCCAGCAGCTTAGCGGTGATCGGGGAGCAGTTCTTC. Translation: CASSLAVIGEQFF.

This clonotype was picked up many times. The chain uses TRBV15 and TRBJ1-6, with D possibly TRBD1 on 6 matching bases. CDR1 and CDR2 (germline): LNHNV, YYDKDF (reference sequence). The CDR3 consists of 15 residues. V shed 4 bases and J shed 7 bases, with 14 bases lying between them. CDR3 region: CATSKNREANSPLHF. In DNA form, the CDR3 reads TGTGCCACCAGCAAAAACAGGGAGGCGAATTCACCCCTCCACTTT.

This clonotype was counted ten times or more. The chain uses TRBV20-1 and TRBJ2-2, with 11 positions matching TRBD1. CDR1 is DFQATT, CDR2 SNEGSKA, per germline (reference sequence). The CDR3 length is 14 residues. The J segment lost 6 bases and the V segment lost 6 bases, leaving 6 bases of the junction unmatched. CDR3 loop: CSAGQGDRAGELFF. CDR3 nucleotide sequence: TGCAGTGCGGGACAGGGGGACAGGGCCGGGGAGCTGTTTTTT.

V and J are TRBV5-5 and TRBJ1-6; weak D call: TRBD1 (5 bases). The CDR3 extends over 16 amino acids. Per germline, CDR1 SGHKS and CDR2 YYEKEE (reference sequence). V gave up 4 bases and J gave up 0 bases, with 11 bases separating them. CDR3 amino acids: CASSLRESSYNSPLHF. CDR3 sequence (DNA): TGTGCCAGCAGCCTCAGGGAAAGCTCCTATAATTCACCCCTCCACTTT.

The table lists this clonotype with many counts. The chain combines TRBV30 with TRBJ2-1, with 12 bases identical to TRBD2. The V segment lost 3 bases and the J segment 3 bases; nucleotides outside the gene matches: 6. Germline V gene data show CDR1 as GTSNPN and CDR2 as SVGIG (reference sequence). The CDR3 is made up of 16 amino acids. As DNA, the CDR3 is TGTGCCTGGAGCCCCAGGACTAGCGGGGTCTACAATGAGCAGTTCTTC. Protein sequence: CAWSPRTSGVYNEQFF.

At least ten counts were recorded for this clonotype. The CDR3 DNA reads TGTGCCAGCAGCGGGTGGCGGGGCCAGAATGAGCAGTTCTTC. Translated, it gives CASSGWRGQNEQFF. The genes are TRBV9 and TRBJ2-1, with D possibly being TRBD2 (6 bases). The CDR3 covers 14 residues. The V end lost 3 bases, the J end lost 7 bases, and 14 bases lay between the germline ends. Germline V lookup: CDR1 SGDLS, CDR2 YYNGEE.

This clonotype was detected ten times or more. V gene TRBV27 combines with J gene TRBJ1-2; D not certain. Trimming took off 1 base at V and 5 bases at J, with 14 bases between the two ends. This CDR3 is 15 amino acids long. The germline CDR1 and CDR2 sequences are MNHEY and SMNVEV (reference sequence). The CDR3 here is CASSLYPPMTYGYTF. In DNA form, the CDR3 reads TGTGCCAGCAGTTTATATCCCCCAATGACTTATGGCTACACCTTC.

This clonotype has at least ten counts. The rearrangement links TRBV24-1 to TRBJ2-3; D not resolved. The V end was cut by 5 bases, the J end by 0 bases, with 8 bases between. This CDR3 has 14 residues. Germline V gene data show CDR1 as KGHDR and CDR2 as SFDVKD. The CDR3 DNA follows: TGTGCCACCAGTGTCACACCTAGCACAGATACGCAGTATTTT. Protein product: CATSVTPSTDTQYF.

This clonotype was observed a few times. The CDR3 DNA reads TGTGCCATCTCTCTGGGGTCGGGTGAGCAGTTCTTC. This gives the protein CAISLGSGEQFF. The V and J genes are TRBV7-2 and TRBJ2-1; D call uncertain. CDR1 and CDR2 from the germline V gene are SGHTA and FQGNSA. Trimming shortened V by 10 bases and J by 9 bases, and 16 bases separated the two germline ends. The CDR3 contains 12 residues.